This T cell receptor beta chain was obtained from a study of shared clonotypes between healthy human individuals. With respect to this clone: The sample has other DNA sequences that encode this CDR3 too.

Trimming cost V 3 bases and J 0 bases, with 11 bases left between them. The CDR3 is 15 residues long. CDR1 and CDR2 from the germline V gene are SGDLS and YYNGEE. Extraction of genomic DNA in unsorted samples used 100 million or so PBMCs. TCRdb's table, derived via immunoSEQ multiplex PCR, lists solely in-frame clones and lacks some. Of hundreds of thousands of clones in the sample, roughly four fifths are singletons; the top ten hold around 13%. The receptor was isolated from a woman aged 40 to 49 in good health. Some clones in this sample may be carry-over from other donors' samples. The sequenced sample consisted of PBMCs. The chain couples TRBV9 to TRBJ2-3, with D hard to call. CDR3 protein: CASSATSGSTDTQYF. The CDR3 DNA reads as TGTGCCAGCAGCGCGACATCAGGAAGCACAGATACGCAGTATTTT.